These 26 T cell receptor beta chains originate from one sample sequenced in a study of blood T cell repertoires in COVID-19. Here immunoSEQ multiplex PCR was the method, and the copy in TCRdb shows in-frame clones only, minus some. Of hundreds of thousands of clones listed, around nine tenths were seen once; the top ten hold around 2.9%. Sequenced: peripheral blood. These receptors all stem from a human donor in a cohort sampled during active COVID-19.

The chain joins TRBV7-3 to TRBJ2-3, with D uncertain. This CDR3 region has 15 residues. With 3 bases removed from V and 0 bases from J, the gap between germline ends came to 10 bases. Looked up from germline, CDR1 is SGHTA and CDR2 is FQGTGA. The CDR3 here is CASSFRGGSTDTQYF. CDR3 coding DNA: TGTGCCAGCAGCTTCAGAGGTGGTAGCACAGATACGCAGTATTTT. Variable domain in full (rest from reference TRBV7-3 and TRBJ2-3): GAGVSQTPSNKVTEKGKYVELRCDPISGHTALYWYRQSLGQGPEFLIYFQGTGAADDSGLPNDRFFAVRPEGSVSTLKIQRTERGDSAVYLCASSFRGGSTDTQYFGPGTRLTVL.

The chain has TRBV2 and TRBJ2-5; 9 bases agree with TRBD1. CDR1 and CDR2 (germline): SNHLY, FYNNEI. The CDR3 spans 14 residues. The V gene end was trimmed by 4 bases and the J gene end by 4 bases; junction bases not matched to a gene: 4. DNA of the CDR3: TGTGCCAGCAGTGGACAGGGGGACGGAGAGACCCAGTACTTC. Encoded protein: CASSGQGDGETQYF.

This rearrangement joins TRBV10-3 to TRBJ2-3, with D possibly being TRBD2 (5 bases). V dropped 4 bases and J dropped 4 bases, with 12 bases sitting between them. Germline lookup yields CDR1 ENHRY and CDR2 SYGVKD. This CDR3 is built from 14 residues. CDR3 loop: CAISGGTSPDTQYF. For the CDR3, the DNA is TGTGCCATCAGTGGTGGTACTAGTCCAGATACGCAGTATTTT.

Here the CDR3 reads CASSYSMDRASGGTQYF. Here the CDR3 DNA reads TGTGCCAGCAGTTACTCGATGGACCGGGCCTCGGGGGGGACCCAGTACTTC. The chain joins TRBV6-2 or TRBV6-3 to TRBJ2-5; TRBD2 aligns across 7 bases. CDR3 size: 17 residues. Germline lookup yields CDR1 MNHEY and CDR2 SVGEGT. V lost 0 bases to trimming and J lost 7 bases; unmatched junction nucleotides: 14.

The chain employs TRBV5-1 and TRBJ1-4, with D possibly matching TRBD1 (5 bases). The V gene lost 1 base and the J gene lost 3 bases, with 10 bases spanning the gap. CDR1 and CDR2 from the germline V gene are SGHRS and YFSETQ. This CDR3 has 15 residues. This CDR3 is CASSLNTGSNEKLFF. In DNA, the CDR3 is TGCGCCAGCAGCTTGAACACAGGTTCTAATGAAAAACTGTTTTTT.

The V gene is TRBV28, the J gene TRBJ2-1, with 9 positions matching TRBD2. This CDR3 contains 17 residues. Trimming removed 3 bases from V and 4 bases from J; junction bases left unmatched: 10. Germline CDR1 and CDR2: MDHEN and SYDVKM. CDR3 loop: CASSFSPGTSTYNEQFF. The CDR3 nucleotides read TGTGCCAGCAGTTTCTCCCCCGGGACTAGCACATACAATGAGCAGTTCTTC.

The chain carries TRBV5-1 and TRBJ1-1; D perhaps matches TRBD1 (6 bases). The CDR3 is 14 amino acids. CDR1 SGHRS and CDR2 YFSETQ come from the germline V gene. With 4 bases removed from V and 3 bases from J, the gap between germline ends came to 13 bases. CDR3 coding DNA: TGCGCCAGCAGCAGGACAGTCTCGGACACTGAAGCTTTCTTT. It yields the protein CASSRTVSDTEAFF.

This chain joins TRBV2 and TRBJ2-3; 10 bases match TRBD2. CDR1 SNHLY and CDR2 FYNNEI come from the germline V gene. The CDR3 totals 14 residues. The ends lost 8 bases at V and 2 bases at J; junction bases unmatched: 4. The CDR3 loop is CASRSGRLTDTQYF. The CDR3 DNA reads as TGTGCCAGCCGTAGCGGGAGGCTCACAGATACGCAGTATTTT. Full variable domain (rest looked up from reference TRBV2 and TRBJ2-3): EPEVTQTPSHQVTQMGQEVILRCVPISNHLYFYWYRQILGQKVEFLVSFYNNEISEKSEIFDDQFSVERPDGSNFTLKIRSTKLEDSAMYFCASRSGRLTDTQYFGPGTRLTVL.

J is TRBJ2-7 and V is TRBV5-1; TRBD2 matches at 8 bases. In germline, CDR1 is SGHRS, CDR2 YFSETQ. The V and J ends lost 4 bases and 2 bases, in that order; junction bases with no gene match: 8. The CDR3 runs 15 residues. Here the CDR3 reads CASSLAGPPAYEQYF. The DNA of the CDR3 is TGCGCCAGCAGCCTAGCGGGCCCGCCCGCCTACGAGCAGTACTTC.

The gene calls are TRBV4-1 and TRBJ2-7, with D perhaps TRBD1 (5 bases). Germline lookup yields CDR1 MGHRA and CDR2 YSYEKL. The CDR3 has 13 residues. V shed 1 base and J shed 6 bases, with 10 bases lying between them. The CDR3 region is CASSQVQGREQYF. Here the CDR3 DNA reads TGCGCCAGCAGCCAAGTGCAGGGTCGCGAGCAGTACTTC.

The CDR3 loop reads CASQTGGGSGNTIYF. The CDR3 nucleotides read TGTGCCAGCCAGACAGGGGGAGGGTCTGGAAACACCATATATTTT. This chain uses TRBV25-1 with TRBJ1-3; 9 bases align to TRBD1. This CDR3 has 15 residues. The V gene end was trimmed by 8 bases and the J gene end by 1 base; junction bases not matched to a gene: 6. Germline V lookup: CDR1 MGHDK, CDR2 SYGVNS.

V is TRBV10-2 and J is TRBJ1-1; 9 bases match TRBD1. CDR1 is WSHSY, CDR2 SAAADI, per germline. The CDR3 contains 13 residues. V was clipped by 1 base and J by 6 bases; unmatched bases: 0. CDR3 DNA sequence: TGCGCCAGCAGTGAGTGGACAGGGGCTGAAGCTTTCTTT. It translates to CASSEWTGAEAFF.

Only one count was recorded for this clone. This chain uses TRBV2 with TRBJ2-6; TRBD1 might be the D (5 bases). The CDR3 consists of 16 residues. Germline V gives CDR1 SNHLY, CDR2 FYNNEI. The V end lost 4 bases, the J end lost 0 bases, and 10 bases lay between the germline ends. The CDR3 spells CASSVEQGSGANVLTF. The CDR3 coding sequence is TGTGCCAGCAGTGTAGAGCAGGGCTCTGGGGCCAACGTCCTGACTTTC.

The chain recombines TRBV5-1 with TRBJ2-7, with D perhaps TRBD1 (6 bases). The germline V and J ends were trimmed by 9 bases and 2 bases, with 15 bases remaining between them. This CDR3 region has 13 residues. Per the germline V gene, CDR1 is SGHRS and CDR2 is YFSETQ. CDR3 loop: CAIKAGQPYEQYF. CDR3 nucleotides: TGCGCCATTAAGGCAGGACAGCCCTACGAGCAGTACTTC.

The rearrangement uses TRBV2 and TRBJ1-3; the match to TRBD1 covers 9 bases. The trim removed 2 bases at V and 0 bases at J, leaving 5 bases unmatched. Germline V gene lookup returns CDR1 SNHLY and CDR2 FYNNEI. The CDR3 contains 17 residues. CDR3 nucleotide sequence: TGTGCCAGCAGTGAAATGGGACAGGGATACTCTGGAAACACCATATATTTT. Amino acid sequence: CASSEMGQGYSGNTIYF.

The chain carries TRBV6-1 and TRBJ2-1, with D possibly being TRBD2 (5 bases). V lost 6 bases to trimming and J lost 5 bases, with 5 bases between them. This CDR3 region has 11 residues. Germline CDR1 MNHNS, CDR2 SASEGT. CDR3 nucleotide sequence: TGTGCCAGCAGGCGGGACAATGAGCAGTTCTTC. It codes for CASRRDNEQFF.

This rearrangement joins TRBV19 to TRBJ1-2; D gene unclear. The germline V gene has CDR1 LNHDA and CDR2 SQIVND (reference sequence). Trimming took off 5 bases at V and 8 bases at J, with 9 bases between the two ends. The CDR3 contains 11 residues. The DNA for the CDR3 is TGTGCCAGTAGTGGGCATCGGGGCTACACCTTC. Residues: CASSGHRGYTF.

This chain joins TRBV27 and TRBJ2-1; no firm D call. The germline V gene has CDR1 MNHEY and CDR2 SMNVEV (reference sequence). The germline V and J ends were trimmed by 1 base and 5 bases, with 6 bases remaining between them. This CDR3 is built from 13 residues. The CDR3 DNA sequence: TGTGCCAGCAGTTTATTTCGAGACAATGAGCAGTTCTTC. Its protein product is CASSLFRDNEQFF.

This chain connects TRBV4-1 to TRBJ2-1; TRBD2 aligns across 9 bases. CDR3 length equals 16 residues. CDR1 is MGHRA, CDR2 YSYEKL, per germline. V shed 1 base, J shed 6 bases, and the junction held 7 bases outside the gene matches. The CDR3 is CASSQGRTSVRNEQFF. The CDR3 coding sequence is TGCGCCAGCAGCCAAGGGCGGACTAGCGTTCGCAATGAGCAGTTCTTC.

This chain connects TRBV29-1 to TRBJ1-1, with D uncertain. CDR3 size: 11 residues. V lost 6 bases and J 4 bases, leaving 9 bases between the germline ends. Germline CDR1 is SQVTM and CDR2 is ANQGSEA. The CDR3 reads CSVPRGTEAFF. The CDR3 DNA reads TGCAGCGTCCCCCGGGGCACTGAAGCTTTCTTT.

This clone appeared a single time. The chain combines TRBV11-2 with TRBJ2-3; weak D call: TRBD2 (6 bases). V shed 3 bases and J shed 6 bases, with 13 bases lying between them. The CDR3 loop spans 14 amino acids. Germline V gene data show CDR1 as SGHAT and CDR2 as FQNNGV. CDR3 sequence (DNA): TGTGCCAGCAGCTTGCCGGGACTTGTGGATACGCAGTATTTT. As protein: CASSLPGLVDTQYF.

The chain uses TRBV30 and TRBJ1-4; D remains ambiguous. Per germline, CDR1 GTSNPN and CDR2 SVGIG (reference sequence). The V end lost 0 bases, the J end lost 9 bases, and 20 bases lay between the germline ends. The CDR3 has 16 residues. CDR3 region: CAWSVETVHGGKKLFF. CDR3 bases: TGTGCCTGGAGTGTAGAAACGGTTCACGGCGGGAAAAAACTGTTTTTT.

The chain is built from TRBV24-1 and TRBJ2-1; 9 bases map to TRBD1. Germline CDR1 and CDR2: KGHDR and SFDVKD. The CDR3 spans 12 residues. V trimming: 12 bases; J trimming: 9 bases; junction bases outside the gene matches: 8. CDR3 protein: CAAGTGSFEQFF. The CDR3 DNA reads TGTGCCGCCGGGACAGGGTCTTTTGAGCAGTTCTTC.

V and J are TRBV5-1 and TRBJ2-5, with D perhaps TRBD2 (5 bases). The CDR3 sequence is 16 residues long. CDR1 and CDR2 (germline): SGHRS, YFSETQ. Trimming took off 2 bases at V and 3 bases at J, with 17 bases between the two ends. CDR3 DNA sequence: TGCGCCAGCAGCTTCCCCGGGCTCCCCGGGGAAGAGACCCAGTACTTC. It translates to CASSFPGLPGEETQYF.

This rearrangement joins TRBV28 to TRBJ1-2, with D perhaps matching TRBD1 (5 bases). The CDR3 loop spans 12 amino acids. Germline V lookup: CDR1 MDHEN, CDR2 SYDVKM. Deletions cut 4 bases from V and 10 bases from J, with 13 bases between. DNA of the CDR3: TGTGCCAGCAGTTCGGGACTTTCGGCCTACACCTTC. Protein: CASSSGLSAYTF.

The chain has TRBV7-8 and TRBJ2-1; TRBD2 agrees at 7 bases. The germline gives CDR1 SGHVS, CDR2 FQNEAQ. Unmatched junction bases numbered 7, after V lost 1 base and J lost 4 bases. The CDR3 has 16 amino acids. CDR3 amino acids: CASSLVVPSGYNEQFF. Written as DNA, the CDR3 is TGTGCCAGCAGCTTAGTTGTTCCTAGCGGTTACAATGAGCAGTTCTTC.